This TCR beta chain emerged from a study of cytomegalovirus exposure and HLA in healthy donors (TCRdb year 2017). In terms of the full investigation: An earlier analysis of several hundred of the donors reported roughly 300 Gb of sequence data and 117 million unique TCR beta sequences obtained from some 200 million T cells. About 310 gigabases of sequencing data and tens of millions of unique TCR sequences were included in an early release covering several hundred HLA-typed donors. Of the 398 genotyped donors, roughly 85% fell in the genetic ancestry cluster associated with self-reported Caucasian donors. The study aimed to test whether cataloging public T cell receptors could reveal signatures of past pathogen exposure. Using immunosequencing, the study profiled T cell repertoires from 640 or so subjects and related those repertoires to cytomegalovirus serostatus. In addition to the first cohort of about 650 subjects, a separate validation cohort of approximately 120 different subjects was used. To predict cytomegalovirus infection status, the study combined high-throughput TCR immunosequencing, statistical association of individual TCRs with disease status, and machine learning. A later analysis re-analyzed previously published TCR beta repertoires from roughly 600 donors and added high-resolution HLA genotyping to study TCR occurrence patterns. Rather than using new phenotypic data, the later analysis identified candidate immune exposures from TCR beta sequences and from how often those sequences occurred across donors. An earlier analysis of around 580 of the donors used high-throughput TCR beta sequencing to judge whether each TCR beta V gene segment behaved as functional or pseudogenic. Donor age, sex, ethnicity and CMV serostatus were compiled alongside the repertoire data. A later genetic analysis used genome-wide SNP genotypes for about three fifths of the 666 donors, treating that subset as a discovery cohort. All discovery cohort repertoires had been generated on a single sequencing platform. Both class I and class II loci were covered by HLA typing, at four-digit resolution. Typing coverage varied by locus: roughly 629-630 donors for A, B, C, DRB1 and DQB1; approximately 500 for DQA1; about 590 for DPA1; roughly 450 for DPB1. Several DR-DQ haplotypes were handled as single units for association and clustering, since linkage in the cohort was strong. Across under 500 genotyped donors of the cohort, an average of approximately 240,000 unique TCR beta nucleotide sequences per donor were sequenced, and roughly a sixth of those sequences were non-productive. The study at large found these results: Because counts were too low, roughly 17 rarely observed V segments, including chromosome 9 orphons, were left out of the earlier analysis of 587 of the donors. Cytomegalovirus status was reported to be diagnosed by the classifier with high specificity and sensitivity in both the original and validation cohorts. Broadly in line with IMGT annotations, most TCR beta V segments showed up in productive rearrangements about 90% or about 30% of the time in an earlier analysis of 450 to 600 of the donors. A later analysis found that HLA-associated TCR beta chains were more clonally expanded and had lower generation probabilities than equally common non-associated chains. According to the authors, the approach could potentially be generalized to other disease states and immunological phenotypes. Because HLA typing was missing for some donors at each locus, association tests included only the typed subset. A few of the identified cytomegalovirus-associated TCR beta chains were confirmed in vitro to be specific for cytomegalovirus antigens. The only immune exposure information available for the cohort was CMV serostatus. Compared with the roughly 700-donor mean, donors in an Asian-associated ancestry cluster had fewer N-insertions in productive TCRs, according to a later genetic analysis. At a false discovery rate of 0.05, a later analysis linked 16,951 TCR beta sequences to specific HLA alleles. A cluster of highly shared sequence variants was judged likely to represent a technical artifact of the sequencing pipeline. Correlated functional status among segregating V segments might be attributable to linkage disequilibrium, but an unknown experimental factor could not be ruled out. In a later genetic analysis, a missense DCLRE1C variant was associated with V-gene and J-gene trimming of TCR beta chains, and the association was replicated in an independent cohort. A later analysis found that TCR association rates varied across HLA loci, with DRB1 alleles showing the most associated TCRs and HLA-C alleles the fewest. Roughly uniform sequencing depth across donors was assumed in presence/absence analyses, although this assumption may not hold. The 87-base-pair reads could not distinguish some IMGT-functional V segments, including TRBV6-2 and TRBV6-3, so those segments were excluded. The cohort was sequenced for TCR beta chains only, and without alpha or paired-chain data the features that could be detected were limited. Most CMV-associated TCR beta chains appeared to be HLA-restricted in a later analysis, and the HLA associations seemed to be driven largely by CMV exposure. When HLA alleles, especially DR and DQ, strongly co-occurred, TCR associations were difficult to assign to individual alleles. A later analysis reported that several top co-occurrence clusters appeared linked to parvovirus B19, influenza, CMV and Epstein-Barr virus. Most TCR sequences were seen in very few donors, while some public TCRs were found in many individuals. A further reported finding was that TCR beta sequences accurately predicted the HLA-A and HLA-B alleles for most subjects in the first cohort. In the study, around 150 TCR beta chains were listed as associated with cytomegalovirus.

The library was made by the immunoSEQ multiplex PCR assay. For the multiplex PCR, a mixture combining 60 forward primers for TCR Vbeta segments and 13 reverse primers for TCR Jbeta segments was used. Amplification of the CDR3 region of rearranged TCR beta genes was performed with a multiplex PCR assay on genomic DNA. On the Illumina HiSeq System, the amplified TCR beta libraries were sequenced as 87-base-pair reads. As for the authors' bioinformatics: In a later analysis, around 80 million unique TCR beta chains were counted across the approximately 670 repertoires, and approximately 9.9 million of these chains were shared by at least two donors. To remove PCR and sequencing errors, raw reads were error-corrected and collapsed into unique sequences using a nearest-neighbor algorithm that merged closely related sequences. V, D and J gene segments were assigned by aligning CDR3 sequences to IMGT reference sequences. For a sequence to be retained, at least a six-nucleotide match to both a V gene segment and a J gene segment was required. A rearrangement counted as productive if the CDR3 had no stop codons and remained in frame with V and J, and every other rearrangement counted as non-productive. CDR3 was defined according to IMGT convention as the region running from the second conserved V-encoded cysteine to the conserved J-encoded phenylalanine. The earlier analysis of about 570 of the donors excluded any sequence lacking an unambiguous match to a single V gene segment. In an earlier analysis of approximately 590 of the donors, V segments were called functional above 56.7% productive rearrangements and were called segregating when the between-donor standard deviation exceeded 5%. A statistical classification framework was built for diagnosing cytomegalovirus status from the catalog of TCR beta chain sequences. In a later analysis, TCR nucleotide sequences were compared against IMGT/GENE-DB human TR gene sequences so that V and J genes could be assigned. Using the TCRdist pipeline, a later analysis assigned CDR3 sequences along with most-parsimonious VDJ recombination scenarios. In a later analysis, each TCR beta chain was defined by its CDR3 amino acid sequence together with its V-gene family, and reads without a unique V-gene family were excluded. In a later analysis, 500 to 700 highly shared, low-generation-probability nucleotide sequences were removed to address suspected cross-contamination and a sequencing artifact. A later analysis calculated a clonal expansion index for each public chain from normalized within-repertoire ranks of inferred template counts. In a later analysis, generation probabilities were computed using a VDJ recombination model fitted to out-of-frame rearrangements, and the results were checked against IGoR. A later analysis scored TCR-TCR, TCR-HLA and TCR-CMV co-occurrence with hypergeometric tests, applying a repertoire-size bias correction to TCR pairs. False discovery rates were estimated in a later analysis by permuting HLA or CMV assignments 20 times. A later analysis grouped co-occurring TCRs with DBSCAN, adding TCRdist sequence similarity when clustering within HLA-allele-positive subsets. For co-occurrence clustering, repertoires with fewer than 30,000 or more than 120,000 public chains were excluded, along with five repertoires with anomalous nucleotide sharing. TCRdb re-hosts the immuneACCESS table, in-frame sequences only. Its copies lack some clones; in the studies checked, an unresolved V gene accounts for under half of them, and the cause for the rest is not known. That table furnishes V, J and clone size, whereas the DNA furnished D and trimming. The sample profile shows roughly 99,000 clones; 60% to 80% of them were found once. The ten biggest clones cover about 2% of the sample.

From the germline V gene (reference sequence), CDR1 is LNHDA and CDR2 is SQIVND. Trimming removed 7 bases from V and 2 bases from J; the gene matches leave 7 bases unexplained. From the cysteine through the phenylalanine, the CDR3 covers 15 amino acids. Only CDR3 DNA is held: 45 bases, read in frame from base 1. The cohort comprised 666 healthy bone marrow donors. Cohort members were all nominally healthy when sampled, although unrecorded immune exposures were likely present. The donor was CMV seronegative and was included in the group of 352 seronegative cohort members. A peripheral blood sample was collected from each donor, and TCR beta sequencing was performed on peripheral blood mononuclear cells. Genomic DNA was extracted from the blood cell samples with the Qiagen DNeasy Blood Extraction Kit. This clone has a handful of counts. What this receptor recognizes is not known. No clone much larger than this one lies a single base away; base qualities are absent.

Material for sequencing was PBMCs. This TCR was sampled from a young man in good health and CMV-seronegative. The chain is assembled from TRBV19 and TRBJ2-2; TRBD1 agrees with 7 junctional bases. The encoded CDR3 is CASIPGTVNTGELFF. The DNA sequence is TGTGCCAGTATCCCCGGGACAGTAAACACCGGGGAGCTGTTTTTT.